Below, 14 T cell receptor beta chains from the same sample are listed, as sequenced in a study of T-cell memory formation after mild COVID-19. From the 5' RACE reads, TCRdb called clonotypes with MiXCR, one entry per CDR3 protein. The sample shows roughly 100,000 distinct CDR3 sequences, about 18% of them seen only once. The sequenced material came from PBMCs or a T cell subset sorted from them (not recorded which). The source is an adult woman who had mild COVID-19 (a few samples of this study predate the infection). Cell type and time point are not known.

V is TRBV7-9 and J is TRBJ2-5; 9 bases fit TRBD2. Germline assignment: CDR1 SEHNR and CDR2 FQNEAQ (reference sequence). The CDR3 totals 21 residues. Trimming took 3 bases from V and 0 from J; bases not matched to a gene: 20. The CDR3 loop is CASSFLVSGGKDRRNQETQYF. The CDR3 DNA is TGTGCCAGCAGCTTTTTGGTCAGCGGGGGGAAGGATAGGCGTAACCAAGAGACCCAGTACTTC.

This clonotype was seen only a few times. J is TRBJ2-1 and V is TRBV19; the match to TRBD2 covers 12 bases. CDR3 size: 18 residues. CDR1 LNHDA and CDR2 SQIVND come from the germline V gene (reference sequence). J was trimmed by 0 bases and V by 3 bases; bases with no gene match: 6. DNA for the CDR3: TGTGCCAGTAGTATGGAACTAGCGGGAGGCCCCTCCTACAATGAGCAGTTCTTC. Protein product: CASSMELAGGPSYNEQFF.

The gene calls are TRBV29-1 and TRBJ2-2, with 8 bases fitting TRBD1. Trimming took 4 bases from V and 6 from J; bases not matched to a gene: 7. CDR3 length: 14 residues. From germline, CDR1 is SQVTM and CDR2 ANQGSEA. The CDR3 DNA sequence: TGCAGCGTTGGACAGGGGCAAGGCGCCGGGGAGCTGTTTTTT. Protein product: CSVGQGQGAGELFF.

The genes are TRBV29-1 and TRBJ2-2; D is tentatively TRBD1 or TRBD2 (6 bases each). Germline values: CDR1 SQVTM, CDR2 ANQGSEA. Trimming shortened V by 1 base and J by 1 base, and 10 bases separated the two germline ends. The CDR3 sequence is 15 residues long. The CDR3 bases are TGCAGCGTTGAAGCGCGGGACAAGAACACCGGGGAGCTGTTTTTT. Translated: CSVEARDKNTGELFF.

This clonotype was detected only a few times. V and J are TRBV27 and TRBJ2-1; TRBD2 matches at 9 bases. CDR3 length: 16 residues. J lost 4 bases, V lost 2 bases, and 6 bases had no gene match. Germline CDR1 and CDR2: MNHEY and SMNVEV (reference sequence). CDR3 coding DNA: TGTGCCAGCAGTTTACCCCCGGGACTAGCTTACAATGAGCAGTTCTTC. It translates to CASSLPPGLAYNEQFF.

This clonotype was picked up one time. CDR3: CASSPTESVYGYTF. As DNA, the CDR3 is TGTGCCAGCAGTCCTACAGAGAGCGTCTATGGCTACACCTTC. The chain links TRBV28 to TRBJ1-2, with D uncertain. Trimming removed 5 bases from V and 4 bases from J, with 14 bases in between. The CDR3 runs to 14 residues. From germline, CDR1 is MDHEN and CDR2 SYDVKM.

The chain has TRBV7-9 and TRBJ2-7, with D possibly being TRBD1 or TRBD2 (5 bases each). CDR1 and CDR2 (germline): SEHNR, FQNEAQ (reference sequence). The CDR3 contains 15 residues. Trimming left V 5 bases short and J 7 bases short, with 21 bases between. CDR3 amino acids: CASSPSRLPEGEQYF. CDR3 sequence (DNA): TGTGCCAGCAGCCCCTCGAGGCTCCCTGAGGGGGAGCAGTACTTC.

This chain joins TRBV30 and TRBJ1-6; D unresolved. Trimming left V 3 bases short and J 6 bases short, with 6 bases between. This CDR3 spans 12 amino acids. Per the germline V gene, CDR1 is GTSNPN and CDR2 is SVGIG (reference sequence). The chain's CDR3 is CAWSVGNSPLHF. The CDR3 coding sequence is TGTGCCTGGAGCGTGGGTAATTCACCCCTCCACTTT. The complete variable domain, with remaining parts taken from reference TRBV30 and TRBJ1-6, reads SQTIHQWPATLVQPVGSPLSLECTVEGTSNPNLYWYRQAAGRGLQLLFYSVGIGQISSEVPQNLSASRPQDRQFILSSKKLLLSDSGFYLCAWSVGNSPLHFGNGTRLTVT.

The chain uses TRBV28 and TRBJ2-5, with a possible D match to TRBD2 (7 bases). This CDR3 is 17 amino acids long. Germline assignment: CDR1 MDHEN and CDR2 SYDVKM. The V gene lost 7 bases and the J gene lost 3 bases, with 24 bases spanning the gap. CDR3 nucleotides: TGTGCCAGCAACTCCATTTGGGGGGGGACAACGAAAGAGACCCAGTACTTC. As protein: CASNSIWGGTTKETQYF.

This chain connects TRBV5-8 to TRBJ2-2; the D call may be TRBD1 or TRBD2 (5 bases each). Germline V CDR1 and CDR2: SGHTS, YDEGEE. This CDR3 has 13 residues. The V end was cut by 2 bases, the J end by 5 bases, with 7 bases between. The CDR3, as DNA: TGTGCCAGCAGCTTCTGGGGGACCGGGGAGCTGTTTTTT. Amino acid sequence: CASSFWGTGELFF.

The V gene is TRBV27, the J gene TRBJ2-7, with a possible D match to TRBD1 (5 bases). Germline CDR1 and CDR2: MNHEY and SMNVEV (reference sequence). With 3 bases removed from V and 2 bases from J, the gap between germline ends came to 11 bases. The CDR3 extends over 14 amino acids. The CDR3 protein is CASSLKGHPYEQYF. The CDR3, as DNA: TGTGCCAGCAGTTTGAAAGGACATCCCTACGAGCAGTACTTC.

The table lists this clonotype with a few counts. The chain uses TRBV5-1 and TRBJ2-1, with 11 bases that match TRBD1. The CDR3 totals 15 residues. V gave up 7 bases and J gave up 6 bases; unmatched junction bases: 9. Germline lookup yields CDR1 SGHRS and CDR2 YFSETQ. CDR3 nucleotide sequence: TGCGCCAGCTGTGTAATGGGACAGGGGGGCAATGAGCAGTTCTTC. Its translation is CASCVMGQGGNEQFF.

This clonotype was seen more than once but under ten times. The V gene is TRBV11-2, the J gene TRBJ2-7, with a possible D match to TRBD2 (6 bases). V was cut by 3 bases and J by 2 bases, with 11 bases left in between. The CDR3 spans 14 residues. The V gene's germline CDR1 is SGHAT and CDR2 FQNNGV. In DNA, the CDR3 is TGTGCCAGCAGCTTTGGAATAGCGGCCTACGAGCAGTACTTC. This translates into CASSFGIAAYEQYF.

The sample holds a few counts of this clonotype. This chain joins TRBV10-3 and TRBJ2-1; D is possibly TRBD2 (5 bases). This CDR3 has 15 amino acids. Trimming removed 0 bases from V and 10 bases from J, with 16 bases in between. The germline V gene encodes CDR1 ENHRY and CDR2 SYGVKD. The CDR3 loop is CAISESVLVLIEQFF. CDR3 nucleotides: TGTGCCATCAGTGAGTCGGTACTAGTCCTCATCGAGCAGTTCTTC.